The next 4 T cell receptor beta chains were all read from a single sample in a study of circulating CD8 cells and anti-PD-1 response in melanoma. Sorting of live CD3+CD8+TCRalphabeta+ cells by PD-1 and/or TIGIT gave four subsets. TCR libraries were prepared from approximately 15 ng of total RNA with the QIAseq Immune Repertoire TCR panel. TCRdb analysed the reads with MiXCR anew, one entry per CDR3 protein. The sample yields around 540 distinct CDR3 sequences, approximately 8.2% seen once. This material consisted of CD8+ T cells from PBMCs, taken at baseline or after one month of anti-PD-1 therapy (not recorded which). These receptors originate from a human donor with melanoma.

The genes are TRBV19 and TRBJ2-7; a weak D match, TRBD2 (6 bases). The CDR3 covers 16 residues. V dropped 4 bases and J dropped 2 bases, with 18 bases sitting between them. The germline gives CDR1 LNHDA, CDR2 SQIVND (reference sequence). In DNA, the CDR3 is TGTGCCAGTAGTAAAAGGCGGGACGCGACCACCTACGAGCAGTACTTC. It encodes CASSKRRDATTYEQYF.

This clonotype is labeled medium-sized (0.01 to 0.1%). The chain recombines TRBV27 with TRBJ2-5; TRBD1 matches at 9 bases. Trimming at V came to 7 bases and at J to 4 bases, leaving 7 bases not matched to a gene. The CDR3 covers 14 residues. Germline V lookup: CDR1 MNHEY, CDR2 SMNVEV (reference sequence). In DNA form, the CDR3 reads TGTGCCAGCACCTCGACAGGGGGGGGAGAGACCCAGTACTTC. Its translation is CASTSTGGGETQYF.

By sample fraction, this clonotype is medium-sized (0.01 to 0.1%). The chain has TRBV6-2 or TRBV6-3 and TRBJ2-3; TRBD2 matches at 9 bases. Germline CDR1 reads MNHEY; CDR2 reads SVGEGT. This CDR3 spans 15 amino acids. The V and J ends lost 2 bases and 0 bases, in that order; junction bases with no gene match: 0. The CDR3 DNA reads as TGTGCCAGCAGTTACACTAGCGGGAGCACAGATACGCAGTATTTT. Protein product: CASSYTSGSTDTQYF.

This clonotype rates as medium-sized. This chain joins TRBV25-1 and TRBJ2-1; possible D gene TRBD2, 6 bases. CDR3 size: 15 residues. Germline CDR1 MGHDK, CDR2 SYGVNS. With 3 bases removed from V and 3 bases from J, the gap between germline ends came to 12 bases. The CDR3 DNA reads TGTGCCAGCAGTGAGGGGGGAGGATTCTACAATGAGCAGTTCTTC. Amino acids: CASSEGGGFYNEQFF.